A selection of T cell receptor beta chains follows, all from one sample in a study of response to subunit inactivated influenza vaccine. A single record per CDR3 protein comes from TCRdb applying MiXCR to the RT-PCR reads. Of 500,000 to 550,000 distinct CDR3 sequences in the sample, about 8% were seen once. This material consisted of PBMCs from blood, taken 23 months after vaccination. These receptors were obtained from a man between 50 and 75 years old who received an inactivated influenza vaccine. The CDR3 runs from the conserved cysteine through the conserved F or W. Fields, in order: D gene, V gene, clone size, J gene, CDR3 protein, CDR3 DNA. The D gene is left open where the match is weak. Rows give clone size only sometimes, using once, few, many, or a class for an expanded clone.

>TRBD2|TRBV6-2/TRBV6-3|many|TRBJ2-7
CASSVAGNYEQYF
TGTGCCAGCAGCGTAGCGGGGAACTACGAGCAGTACTTC
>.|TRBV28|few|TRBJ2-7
CASSLGNPYEQYF
TGTGCCAGCAGTTTAGGGAACCCCTACGAGCAGTACTTC
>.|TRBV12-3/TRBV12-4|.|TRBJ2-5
CASSLAGAHRQETQYF
TGTGCCAGCAGTTTAGCAGGGGCTCACCGCCAAGAGACCCAGTACTTC
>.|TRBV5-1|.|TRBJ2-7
CASSLTADSSFYEQYF
TGCGCCAGCAGCCTAACCGCGGACAGCTCCTTCTACGAGCAGTACTTC
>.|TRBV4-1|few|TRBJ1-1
CASSQHTLGQQNTEAFF
TGCGCCAGCAGCCAACACACTTTGGGACAACAGAACACTGAAGCTTTCTTT
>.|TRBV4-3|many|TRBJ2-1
CASSQDSREQFF
TGCGCCAGCAGCCAAGATTCTCGGGAGCAGTTCTTC
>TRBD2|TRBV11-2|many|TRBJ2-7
CASSFGGGSYEQYF
TGTGCCAGCAGCTTCGGCGGGGGGAGCTACGAGCAGTACTTC
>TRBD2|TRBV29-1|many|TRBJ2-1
CSVELAGGLNPYNEQFF
TGCAGCGTTGAACTAGCGGGGGGGCTAAACCCCTACAATGAGCAGTTCTTC
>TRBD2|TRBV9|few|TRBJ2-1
CASSVTAGSSYNEQFF
TGTGCCAGCAGCGTTACAGCGGGAAGCTCCTACAATGAGCAGTTCTTC
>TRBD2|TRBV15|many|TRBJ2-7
CATSLAGSYEQYF
TGTGCCACCAGCCTAGCGGGTTCCTACGAGCAGTACTTC
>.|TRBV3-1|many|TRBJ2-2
CASSQAVSTGELFF
TGTGCCAGCAGCCAAGCGGTCAGCACCGGGGAGCTGTTTTTT
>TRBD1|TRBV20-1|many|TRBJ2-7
CSAENGQGRSYEQYF
TGCAGTGCAGAAAACGGACAGGGACGCTCCTACGAGCAGTACTTC
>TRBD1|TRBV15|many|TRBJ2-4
CATSRDGDRGRPNIQYF
TGTGCCACCAGCAGAGATGGGGACAGGGGTCGACCAAACATTCAGTACTTC
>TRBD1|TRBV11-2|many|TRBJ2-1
CASSWDRFNNEQFF
TGTGCCAGCAGCTGGGACAGGTTTAACAATGAGCAGTTCTTC
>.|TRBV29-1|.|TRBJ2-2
CSVFARGSGELFF
TGCAGCGTTTTTGCCCGGGGCAGCGGGGAGCTGTTTTTT
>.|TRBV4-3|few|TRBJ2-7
CASSQQQRGGEQYF
TGCGCCAGCAGCCAACAACAGAGGGGCGGCGAGCAGTACTTC
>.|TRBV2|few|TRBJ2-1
CASETAYNEQFF
TGTGCCAGCGAGACAGCTTACAATGAGCAGTTCTTC
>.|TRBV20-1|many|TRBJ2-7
CSAGQFGYEQYF
TGCAGTGCTGGACAGTTTGGGTACGAGCAGTACTTC
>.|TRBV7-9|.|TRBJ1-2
CASSPGASYGYTF
TGTGCCAGCAGCCCCGGGGCTTCTTATGGCTACACCTTC
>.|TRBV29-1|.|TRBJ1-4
CSVSLSQGYNEKLFF
TGCAGCGTATCATTATCCCAGGGGTACAATGAAAAACTGTTTTTT
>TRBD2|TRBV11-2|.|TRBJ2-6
CASSAQSGGVGANVLTF
TGTGCCAGCAGCGCCCAATCGGGGGGTGTTGGGGCCAACGTCCTGACTTTC
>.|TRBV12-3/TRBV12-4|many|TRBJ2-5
CASTLFVGETQYF
TGTGCCAGCACTCTCTTCGTCGGGGAGACCCAGTACTTC
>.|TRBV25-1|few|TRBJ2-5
CASSARKGWGETQYF
TGTGCCAGCAGTGCTAGGAAGGGGTGGGGGGAGACCCAGTACTTC
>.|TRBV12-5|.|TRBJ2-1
CASGLGIGEQFF
TGTGCTAGTGGTTTAGGGATCGGTGAGCAGTTCTTC
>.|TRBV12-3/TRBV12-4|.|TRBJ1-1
CASSTQRGITEAFF
TGTGCCAGCAGCACACAGCGGGGGATCACTGAAGCTTTCTTT
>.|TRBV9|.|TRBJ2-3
CASSPTFRTSTDTQYF
TGTGCCAGCAGCCCGACCTTTCGAACTAGCACAGATACGCAGTATTTT